These 20 T cell receptor beta chains were sequenced from one sample in a study of cytomegalovirus exposure and HLA in healthy donors. The PCR had 60 Vbeta and 13 Jbeta primers. Sequencing used immunoSEQ multiplex PCR; TCRdb keeps in-frame clones, though not all of them. The profile shows 55,000 to 80,000 clones, around 67% of them singletons. Material: PBMCs. Receptors originate from a woman aged 25 to 39 in good health and CMV-seronegative.

The chain couples TRBV18 to TRBJ2-5, with 7 bases fitting TRBD1. V shed 0 bases, J shed 3 bases, and the junction held 4 bases outside the gene matches. The CDR3 loop spans 15 amino acids. Germline V gives CDR1 KGHSH, CDR2 LQKENI. The CDR3 DNA is TGTGCCAGCTCACCACCGGGACAGATAAAAGAGACCCAGTACTTC. Translation gives CASSPPGQIKETQYF.

The chain uses TRBV7-8 and TRBJ2-3; the D gene is possibly TRBD2 (5 bases). The CDR3 has 12 amino acids. V gave up 7 bases and J gave up 3 bases, with 8 bases separating them. Germline values: CDR1 SGHVS, CDR2 FQNEAQ. The CDR3 protein is CASTPGTDTQYF. DNA of the CDR3: TGTGCCAGCACCCCGGGAACAGATACGCAGTATTTT.

The chain is built from TRBV5-1 and TRBJ2-3; D gene uncertain. V gave up 0 bases and J gave up 4 bases, with 9 bases separating them. The CDR3 totals 14 residues. Germline lookup yields CDR1 SGHRS and CDR2 YFSETQ. CDR3 loop: CASSLGPFADTQYF. The DNA of the CDR3 is TGCGCCAGCAGCTTGGGTCCTTTTGCAGATACGCAGTATTTT.

The chain links TRBV9 to TRBJ2-1, with 13 bases aligning to TRBD2. Trimming took 4 bases from V and 6 from J; bases not matched to a gene: 7. The CDR3 is made up of 16 amino acids. In germline, CDR1 is SGDLS, CDR2 YYNGEE. The CDR3 region is CASSPPGLAGINEQFF. In nucleotides, the CDR3 is TGTGCCAGCAGCCCTCCGGGACTAGCGGGGATCAATGAGCAGTTCTTC. The variable domain in full, completed from reference TRBV9 and TRBJ2-1, reads DSGVTQTPKHLITATGQRVTLRCSPRSGDLSVYWYQQSLDQGLQFLIQYYNGEERAKGNILERFSAQQFPDLHSELNLSSLELGDSALYFCASSPPGLAGINEQFFGPGTRLTVL.

This clone has more than one count but fewer than ten. V gene TRBV9 combines with J gene TRBJ1-2; 8 bases align to TRBD1. Germline lookup yields CDR1 SGDLS and CDR2 YYNGEE. Germline trimming cut 4 bases from V and 4 bases from J; bases unmatched to any gene: 3. The CDR3 loop spans 13 amino acids. The CDR3 DNA reads TGTGCCAGCAGCCCTGACAGGGGCTATGGCTACACCTTC. Encoded protein: CASSPDRGYGYTF. The full variable domain, its missing parts supplied by reference TRBV9 and TRBJ1-2, is DSGVTQTPKHLITATGQRVTLRCSPRSGDLSVYWYQQSLDQGLQFLIQYYNGEERAKGNILERFSAQQFPDLHSELNLSSLELGDSALYFCASSPDRGYGYTFGSGTRLTVV.

The count of this clone is one. This sequence joins TRBV14 and TRBJ2-7; 9 bases match TRBD1. The trim removed 1 base at V and 3 bases at J, leaving 4 bases unmatched. The CDR3 sequence is 15 residues long. Looked up from germline, CDR1 is SGHDN and CDR2 is FVKESK. CDR3 residues: CASSQGGQGFYEQYF. CDR3 nucleotide sequence: TGTGCCAGCAGCCAAGGGGGACAGGGATTCTACGAGCAGTACTTC.

The chain joins TRBV28 to TRBJ2-2, with 11 nucleotides matching TRBD2. CDR3 size: 16 residues. The junction had 7 bases not matched to a gene; V was cut back by 5 bases and J by 5 bases. Germline CDR1 reads MDHEN; CDR2 reads SYDVKM. The CDR3 DNA reads TGTGCCAGCAGTCCGGTATTAGCGGGGGGGACCGGGGAGCTGTTTTTT. Translated, it gives CASSPVLAGGTGELFF. The complete variable domain, with remaining parts taken from reference TRBV28 and TRBJ2-2, reads DVKVTQSSRYLVKRTGEKVFLECVQDMDHENMFWYRQDPGLGLRLIYFSYDVKMKEKGDIPEGYSVSREKKERFSLILESASTNQTSMYLCASSPVLAGGTGELFFGEGSRLTVL.

The rearrangement joins TRBV5-6 to TRBJ2-7, with TRBD2 identical over 8 bases. V shed 4 bases and J 2 bases; nucleotides not matched to a gene: 11. This CDR3 spans 16 amino acids. Germline assignment: CDR1 SGHDT and CDR2 YYEEEE. The CDR3 here is CASSPGGGVLAYEQYF. In DNA form, the CDR3 reads TGTGCCAGCAGCCCGGGGGGGGGCGTATTAGCCTACGAGCAGTACTTC.

The CDR3 DNA is TGTGCCAGCAAGCCAGGGAACTTTATTTACAATGAGCAGTTCTTC. Its translation is CASKPGNFIYNEQFF. This chain connects TRBV2 to TRBJ2-1, with D maybe TRBD1 (5 bases). The ends were cut back, 7 bases at V and 4 bases at J, with 17 bases in the middle. CDR3 length: 15 residues. Germline V CDR1 and CDR2: SNHLY, FYNNEI. The full variable domain, with the rest looked up from reference TRBV2 and TRBJ2-1, is EPEVTQTPSHQVTQMGQEVILRCVPISNHLYFYWYRQILGQKVEFLVSFYNNEISEKSEIFDDQFSVERPDGSNFTLKIRSTKLEDSAMYFCASKPGNFIYNEQFFGPGTRLTVL.

This clone was counted once. The CDR3 here is CASSRTGSGLGPQHF. As DNA, the CDR3 is TGTGCCAGCAGCCGAACGGGGTCAGGTTTAGGGCCCCAGCATTTT. The genes are TRBV7-8 and TRBJ1-5; no clear D. The V and J ends lost 5 bases and 9 bases respectively, with 20 bases between them. The germline gives CDR1 SGHVS, CDR2 FQNEAQ. The CDR3 contains 15 residues.

This chain links TRBV30 with TRBJ1-1, with D possibly TRBD1 on 6 matching bases. This CDR3 is 14 amino acids long. The germline V gene encodes CDR1 GTSNPN and CDR2 SVGIG (reference sequence). Trimming cost V 3 bases and J 1 base, with 12 bases left between them. The DNA of the CDR3 is TGTGCCTGGAGCACCGGGACACAGAACACTGAAGCTTTCTTT. Translation: CAWSTGTQNTEAFF.

This rearrangement joins TRBV19 to TRBJ1-1, with D perhaps TRBD1 (5 bases). CDR1 is LNHDA and CDR2 is SQIVND in the germline V gene (reference sequence). This CDR3 has 18 amino acids. V was pared by 5 bases and J by 0 bases, with 22 bases between. The CDR3 loop is CASSDVPGHGLMNTEAFF. DNA of the CDR3: TGTGCCAGTAGTGACGTTCCTGGACACGGCCTTATGAACACTGAAGCTTTCTTT.

The chain uses TRBV6-5 and TRBJ1-1, with D hard to call. The CDR3 runs 12 residues. V lost 2 bases to trimming and J lost 7 bases, with 8 bases between them. Germline V gene data show CDR1 as MNHEY and CDR2 as SVGAGI. The CDR3 DNA reads TGTGCCAGCAGTTACGCCGGGGATGAAGCTTTCTTT. Its protein product is CASSYAGDEAFF.

V gene TRBV6-6 combines with J gene TRBJ1-6; no firm D call. Trimming pared 5 bases from V and 5 bases from J, leaving 10 bases between. Germline lookup yields CDR1 MNHNY and CDR2 SVGAGI (reference sequence). The CDR3 has 14 residues. The CDR3 bases are TGTGCCAGCAGTCCCCCCGGGAATAATTCACCCCTCCACTTT. Residues: CASSPPGNNSPLHF.

This chain uses TRBV5-6 with TRBJ2-3; D ambiguous. CDR1 and CDR2 (germline): SGHDT, YYEEEE. Between the trimmed V and J ends, which lost 1 base and 0 bases, there was a span of 3 bases. This CDR3 contains 13 residues. In nucleotides, the CDR3 is TGTGCCAGCAGCTTGACTAGCACAGATACGCAGTATTTT. This codes for CASSLTSTDTQYF.

V gene TRBV11-3 combines with J gene TRBJ2-1; the D gene is possibly TRBD2 (7 bases). With 3 bases removed from V and 2 bases from J, the gap between germline ends came to 11 bases. The CDR3 runs 15 residues. Germline assignment: CDR1 SGHNT and CDR2 YENEEA. For the CDR3, the DNA is TGTGCCAGCAGCTTTGAGGGGGGGACCTACAATGAGCAGTTCTTC. It encodes CASSFEGGTYNEQFF. Looking up the rest from reference TRBV11-3 and TRBJ2-1 gives the full variable domain: EAGVVQSPRYKIIEKKQPVAFWCNPISGHNTLYWYLQNLGQGPELLIRYENEEAVDDSQLPKDRFSAERLKGVDSTLKIQPAELGDSAVYLCASSFEGGTYNEQFFGPGTRLTVL.

This clone was picked up one time. The chain uses TRBV5-1 and TRBJ1-3; tentatively, D is TRBD1 (6 bases). The germline CDR1 and CDR2 sequences are SGHRS and YFSETQ. The V end was cut by 3 bases, the J end by 0 bases, with 13 bases between. The CDR3 spans 16 residues. The CDR3 coding sequence is TGCGCCAGCAGCTATCGGGGACAAGCCTCTGGAAACACCATATATTTT. Translated, it gives CASSYRGQASGNTIYF.

For this clone: Germline and junction disagree at one end, which may indicate a read error. The chain has TRBV4-1 and TRBJ2-1; D is unresolved. CDR1 is MGHRA, CDR2 YSYEKL, per germline. The CDR3 has 13 residues. The CDR3 sequence is CASSHSTAFEQFF. Here the CDR3 DNA reads TGTGCCAGCAGCCATTCAACAGCCTTTGAGCAGTTCTTC.

The chain has TRBV7-2 and TRBJ2-5, with 9 nucleotides matching TRBD2. V trimming: 6 bases; J trimming: 5 bases; junction bases outside the gene matches: 10. Per germline, CDR1 SGHTA and CDR2 FQGNSA. The CDR3 runs 15 residues. This chain's CDR3 is CASSPGAGGRETQYF. The DNA for the CDR3 is TGTGCCAGCAGTCCGGGCGCGGGGGGGCGGGAGACCCAGTACTTC. Supplemented by reference TRBV7-2 and TRBJ2-5, the full variable domain reads GAGVSQSPSNKVTEKGKDVELRCDPISGHTALYWYRQSLGQGLEFLIYFQGNSAPDKSGLPSDRFSAERTGGSVSTLTIQRTQQEDSAVYLCASSPGAGGRETQYFGPGTRLLVL.

The rearrangement joins TRBV6-5 to TRBJ2-1, with 8 bases identical to TRBD2. J was trimmed by 5 bases and V by 4 bases; bases with no gene match: 10. Germline V gene data show CDR1 as MNHEY and CDR2 as SVGAGI. This CDR3 contains 16 residues. CDR3 in amino acids: CASSFLAGTTDNEQFF. The CDR3 nucleotides are TGTGCCAGCAGTTTCTTAGCGGGGACAACAGACAATGAGCAGTTCTTC.